This T cell receptor (beta chain) was retrieved from a study of T-cell memory formation after mild COVID-19. This clonotype showed up many times. TCRdb ran MiXCR on the 5' RACE reads and lists one entry per CDR3 protein. The table has around 340,000 distinct CDR3 sequences, 10% to 15% seen once; the top ten hold 20% to 25%. Germline V gives CDR1 MNHEY, CDR2 SMNVEV (reference sequence). The CDR3 contains 12 residues. V lost 2 bases, J lost 7 bases, and 1 base stayed unmatched. This sequence joins TRBV27 and TRBJ2-7; 8 nucleotides match TRBD2. Sequenced material: PBMCs or a T cell subset sorted from them (not recorded which). The sequence derives from a man aged 18 to 29 who had mild COVID-19 (a few samples of this study predate the infection). Cell type and time point are not known. The CDR3 DNA reads TGTGCCAGCAGTTTACGGGGGGGAGAGCAGTACGTC. Its translation: CASSLRGGEQYV.